This T cell receptor beta chain is drawn from a study of blood T cell repertoires in COVID-19. Overall study: COVID-19 samples from acute and convalescent phases originated in the United States, Italy and Spain. PBMCs, B-cell-depleted T cells, or T cells provided the cDNA or gDNA that made up the material.

CDR1 and CDR2 from the germline V gene are LGHDT and YNNKEL (reference sequence). The CDR3 sequence is 15 residues long. With 0 bases removed from V and 5 bases from J, the gap between germline ends came to 13 bases. Original analysis: The assay estimated nucleated cells by amplifying reference gene primers. The assay was immunoSEQ multiplex PCR, and TCRdb's table has in-frame clones only and misses some. V and J calls plus clone size are reproduced from that table; the DNA served to infer D and trimming. The repertoire consists of about 100,000 clones, with over 75% occurring once and the leading ten covering 7% to 9%.

The TCR originated in a man younger than 40 in a cohort sampled during active COVID-19. The chain employs TRBV3-1 (or the pseudogene TRBV3-2) and TRBJ1-2, with a possible D match to TRBD1 (5 bases). The material sequenced was peripheral blood. The CDR3 coding sequence is TGTGCCAGCAGCCAAGATATAGGGGTCGATTATGGCTACACCTTC. Translating gives CASSQDIGVDYGYTF.